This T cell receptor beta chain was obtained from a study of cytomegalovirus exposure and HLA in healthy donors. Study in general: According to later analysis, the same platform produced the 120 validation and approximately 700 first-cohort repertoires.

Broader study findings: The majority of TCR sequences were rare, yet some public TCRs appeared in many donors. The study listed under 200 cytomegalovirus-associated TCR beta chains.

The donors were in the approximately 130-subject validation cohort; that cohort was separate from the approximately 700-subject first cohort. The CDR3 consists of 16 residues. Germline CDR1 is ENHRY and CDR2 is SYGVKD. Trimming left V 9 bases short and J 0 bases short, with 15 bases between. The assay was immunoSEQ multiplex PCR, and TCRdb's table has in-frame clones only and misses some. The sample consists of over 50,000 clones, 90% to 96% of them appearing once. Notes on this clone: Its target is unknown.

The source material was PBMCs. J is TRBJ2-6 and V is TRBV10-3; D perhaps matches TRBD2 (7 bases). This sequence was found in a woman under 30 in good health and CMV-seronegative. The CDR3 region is CAIGGEGSSGANVLTF. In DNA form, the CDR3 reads TGTGCCATAGGGGGGGAAGGGAGCTCTGGGGCCAACGTCCTGACTTTC.